The present entry profiles one T cell receptor beta chain with its context. Its antigen remains unidentified. Primers: 60 Vbeta forward and 13 Jbeta reverse. TCRdb's table, derived via immunoSEQ multiplex PCR, lists solely in-frame clones and lacks some. The profile shows about 90,000 clones, roughly 79% of them singletons. This sample stems from a study of cytomegalovirus exposure and HLA in healthy donors. General observations from the study: Solely CMV serostatus was available to characterize immune exposure. A missense variant in DCLRE1C was later tied to TCR beta V- and J-gene trimming.

Germline assignment: CDR1 SQVTM and CDR2 ANQGSEA. Trimming pared 3 bases from V and 5 bases from J, leaving 15 bases between. The CDR3 length is 14 residues. This receptor was taken from a young man in good health and CMV-seronegative. The chain links TRBV29-1 to TRBJ2-3; no reliable D call. Sequenced material: PBMCs. The CDR3 protein is CSVDATVYRDTQYF. CDR3 in DNA: TGCAGCGTTGATGCTACAGTCTACCGAGATACGCAGTATTTT.